This T cell receptor (beta chain) was recorded in a study of blood T cell repertoires in COVID-19. Study-wide context: Sample material is recorded as cDNA or gDNA derived from T cells, B-cell-depleted T cells, or PBMCs.

CDR3 length: 15 residues. The trim removed 5 bases at V and 2 bases at J, leaving 7 bases unmatched. Germline CDR1 SEHNR, CDR2 FQNEAQ (reference sequence). Per the study methods: Researchers report that nucleated cell counts were estimated from reference gene primer amplification. Method: immunoSEQ multiplex PCR; TCRdb's copy keeps in-frame clones and lacks some. That table gives V, J and clone size, and the DNA gave D and trimming. The sample contains approximately 150,000 clones, approximately 80% of which appear only once. This sequence joins TRBV7-9 and TRBJ2-3, with 7 bases that match TRBD1. The sample comprised peripheral blood. The origin of this receptor is a woman aged 50 to 60 in a cohort sampled during active or convalescent COVID-19. Here the CDR3 reads CASSPTGFFTDTQYF. CDR3 nucleotides: TGTGCCAGCAGCCCGACAGGGTTCTTCACAGATACGCAGTATTTT.